What follows are 7 T cell receptor beta chains derived from one specimen sequenced in a study of cytomegalovirus exposure and HLA in healthy donors (dated by TCRdb to about 2017). Library creation used the immunoSEQ multiplex PCR assay. For the multiplex PCR, a mixture combining 60 forward primers for TCR Vbeta segments and 13 reverse primers for TCR Jbeta segments was used. Imported from immuneACCESS, the table was reduced by TCRdb to in-frame sequences with V and J called. These copies leave out some clones; in studies compared against another copy, an unresolved V gene accounts for under half, and the cause of the remainder is not known. A total of some 170,000 clones appear in this sample, roughly four fifths of them only once. The top ten clones comprise over 1.3% of the sample. The sample was PBMCs. The receptors come from a man between 60 and 75 years old in good health and CMV-seronegative.

The chain has TRBV7-9 and TRBJ1-2; 7 bases agree with TRBD1. The V and J ends lost 1 base and 3 bases, in that order; junction bases with no gene match: 11. CDR1 SEHNR and CDR2 FQNEAQ come from the germline V gene (reference sequence). The CDR3 sequence is 17 residues long. CDR3 sequence (DNA): TGTGCCAGCAGCTTAGGAAGACTTAGGGACAGCCACTATGGCTACACCTTC. Its protein product is CASSLGRLRDSHYGYTF.

The CDR3 sequence: CASSPRQSVDTGGGNTEAFF. DNA of the CDR3: TGTGCCAGCTCACCACGTCAGTCCGTAGATACAGGGGGCGGAAACACTGAAGCTTTCTTT. This chain joins TRBV18 and TRBJ1-1, with TRBD1 matching over 9 bases. From germline, CDR1 is KGHSH and CDR2 LQKENI. The CDR3 extends over 20 amino acids. J gave up 2 bases and V 1 base, and 17 bases lay outside the gene matches. Supplemented by reference TRBV18 and TRBJ1-1, the full variable domain reads NAGVMQNPRHLVRRRGQEARLRCSPMKGHSHVYWYRQLPEEGLKFMVYLQKENIIDESGMPKERFSAEFPKEGPSILRIQQVVRGDSAAYFCASSPRQSVDTGGGNTEAFFGQGTRLTVV.

The rearrangement joins TRBV5-8 to TRBJ2-4, with 11 nucleotides matching TRBD2. Germline CDR1 SGHTS, CDR2 YDEGEE. This CDR3 is built from 16 residues. J was trimmed by 6 bases and V by 1 base; bases with no gene match: 6. CDR3 nucleotide sequence: TGTGCCAGCAGCTTGAGGTTAGCGGGGGGGCGAAACATTCAGTACTTC. Translated, it gives CASSLRLAGGRNIQYF.

CDR3 DNA sequence: TGCAGCGTCACCGGGACAGGGTCGGTCTACGAGCAGTACTTC. Encoded protein: CSVTGTGSVYEQYF. This chain joins TRBV29-1 and TRBJ2-7, with 9 bases that match TRBD1. Germline V gene sequence: CDR1 SQVTM, CDR2 ANQGSEA. J lost 3 bases, V lost 6 bases, and 9 bases had no gene match. The CDR3 extends over 14 amino acids.

V and J are TRBV28 and TRBJ1-2, with D possibly matching TRBD1 (6 bases). Deletions cut 2 bases from V and 8 bases from J, with 15 bases between. From germline, CDR1 is MDHEN and CDR2 SYDVKM. The CDR3 covers 14 residues. CDR3 nucleotides: TGTGCCAGCAGTTTAATGGGCAGGGGATACGGCTACACCTTC. This sequence encodes CASSLMGRGYGYTF.

V usage is TRBV11-2 and J usage is TRBJ2-5, with D maybe TRBD2 (6 bases). The J call may be incorrect, as the DNA end agrees better with TRBJ2-7. Germline V lookup: CDR1 SGHAT, CDR2 FQNNGV. The CDR3 loop spans 17 amino acids. DNA for the CDR3: TGTGCCAGCAGCCCCCTATCACGGCGGGGCAGGTCCTACGAGCAGTACTTC. Its translation: CASSPLSRRGRSYEQYF.

The gene calls are TRBV6-5 and TRBJ1-2, with 9 bases that match TRBD1. The CDR3 length is 14 residues. The V gene end was trimmed by 6 bases and the J gene end by 3 bases; junction bases not matched to a gene: 5. CDR1 and CDR2 (germline): MNHEY, SVGAGI. The CDR3 DNA sequence: TGTGCCAGCAGGAGACAGGGGGGAGACTATGGCTACACCTTC. Translation gives CASRRQGGDYGYTF.